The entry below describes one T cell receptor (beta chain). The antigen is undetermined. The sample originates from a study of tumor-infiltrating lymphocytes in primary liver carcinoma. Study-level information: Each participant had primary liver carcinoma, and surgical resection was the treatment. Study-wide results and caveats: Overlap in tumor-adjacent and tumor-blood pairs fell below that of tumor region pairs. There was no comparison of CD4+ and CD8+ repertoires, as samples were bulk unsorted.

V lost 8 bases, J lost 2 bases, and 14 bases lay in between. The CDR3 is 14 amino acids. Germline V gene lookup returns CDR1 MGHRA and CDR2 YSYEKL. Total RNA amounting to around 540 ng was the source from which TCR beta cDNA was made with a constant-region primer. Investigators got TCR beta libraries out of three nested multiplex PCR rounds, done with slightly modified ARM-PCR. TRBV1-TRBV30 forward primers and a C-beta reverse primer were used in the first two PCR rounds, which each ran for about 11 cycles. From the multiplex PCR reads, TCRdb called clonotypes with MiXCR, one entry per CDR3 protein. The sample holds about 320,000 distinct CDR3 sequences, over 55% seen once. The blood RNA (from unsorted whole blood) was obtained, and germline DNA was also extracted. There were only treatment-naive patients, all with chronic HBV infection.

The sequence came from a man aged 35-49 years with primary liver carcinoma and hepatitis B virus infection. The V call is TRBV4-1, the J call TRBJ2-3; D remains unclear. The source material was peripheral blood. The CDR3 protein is CASGPGGITDTQYF. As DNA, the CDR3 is TGCGCCAGCGGCCCTGGCGGAATCACAGATACGCAGTATTTT.